These 8 T cell receptor beta chains came from one sample sequenced in a study of blood T cell repertoires in COVID-19. Generated by immunoSEQ multiplex PCR, the TCRdb table keeps only in-frame clones and is missing some. The sample records tens of thousands of clones, more than 85% being singletons. Sequencing was done on a sample of peripheral blood. These receptors all stem from a man in his fifties with active COVID-19.

This chain uses TRBV11-2 with TRBJ1-1; a weak D match, TRBD1 (5 bases). The CDR3 consists of 16 residues. Germline V gene lookup returns CDR1 SGHAT and CDR2 FQNNGV. V was pared by 0 bases and J by 5 bases, with 16 bases between. The DNA of the CDR3 is TGTGCCAGCAGCTTAGAGTGGGGCAGGGCAGTAACTGAAGCTTTCTTT. Translating gives CASSLEWGRAVTEAFF.

The J gene is TRBJ2-5, the V gene TRBV3-1 (or the pseudogene TRBV3-2); 8 positions match TRBD2. Germline V CDR1 and CDR2: LGHDT, YNNKEL (reference sequence). The ends lost 0 bases at V and 4 bases at J; junction bases unmatched: 4. This CDR3 has 15 residues. CDR3 residues: CASSQEGLALETQYF. CDR3 nucleotide sequence: TGTGCCAGCAGCCAAGAAGGACTAGCCTTAGAGACCCAGTACTTC.

J is TRBJ1-2 and V is TRBV5-1; 8 bases map to TRBD1. The V gene's germline CDR1 is SGHRS and CDR2 YFSETQ. V shed 5 bases, J shed 7 bases, and the junction held 13 bases outside the gene matches. The length of the CDR3 is 15 residues. CDR3 protein: CASRTAPDRVSGYTF. The CDR3 region has the DNA TGCGCCAGCAGAACCGCCCCGGACAGGGTTAGTGGCTACACCTTC.

The chain couples TRBV11-2 to TRBJ2-1, with TRBD2 matching over 7 bases. This CDR3 has 12 residues. V dropped 5 bases and J dropped 10; count of bases not matched to a gene: 5. The germline CDR1 and CDR2 sequences are SGHAT and FQNNGV. The CDR3 DNA is TGTGCCAGCAGCATGACTAGCTTGGAGCAGTTCTTC. Translating it yields CASSMTSLEQFF.

The chain's CDR3 is CASSFPGHRGYTF. The CDR3 nucleotides read TGTGCCAGCAGTTTCCCCGGACACCGTGGCTACACCTTC. The chain joins TRBV28 to TRBJ1-2; maybe TRBD1 (5 bases). From germline, CDR1 is MDHEN and CDR2 SYDVKM. Deletions cut 3 bases from V and 7 bases from J, with 12 bases between. The CDR3 sequence is 13 residues long.

The gene calls are TRBV18 and TRBJ2-5, with 7 nucleotides matching TRBD1. The CDR3 consists of 16 residues. V lost 3 bases and J lost 0; bases outside the gene matches: 7. Germline CDR1 and CDR2: KGHSH and LQKENI. CDR3 residues: CASSPRDRMYQETQYF. Written as DNA, the CDR3 is TGTGCCAGCTCACCTCGGGACAGAATGTACCAAGAGACCCAGTACTTC.

This chain connects TRBV6-5 to TRBJ2-7, with D possibly TRBD1 on 5 matching bases. The CDR3 is 13 amino acids. V gave up 11 bases and J gave up 6 bases, with 20 bases separating them. Germline V gene sequence: CDR1 MNHEY, CDR2 SVGAGI. The CDR3 region is CACRGRDQGEQYF. CDR3 bases: TGTGCCTGTAGGGGTAGGGATCAGGGCGAGCAGTACTTC.

The chain couples TRBV18 to TRBJ2-7; possibly TRBD2 for D (6 bases). The CDR3 runs 15 residues. V lost 3 bases, J lost 4 bases, and 16 bases lay in between. Germline V lookup: CDR1 KGHSH, CDR2 LQKENI. CDR3 protein: CASSPGTGGLYEQYF. The CDR3 DNA sequence: TGTGCCAGCTCACCGGGGACTGGCGGACTATACGAGCAGTACTTC.